This passage covers 8 T cell receptor beta chains from one sample sequenced in a study of OX40 agonist ivuxolimab in advanced cancers. Sequencing used immunoSEQ multiplex PCR; TCRdb keeps in-frame clones, though not all of them. The table includes about 71,000 clones, 94% detected once. Sequencing was performed on CD4+ or CD8+ T cells sorted from blood, taken in a trial of the OX40 agonist ivuxolimab. Every receptor here comes from an adult with an advanced solid tumor such as melanoma, head and neck, liver or kidney cancer.

The J gene is TRBJ1-2, the V gene TRBV2, with D perhaps matching TRBD1 (6 bases). The CDR3 is made up of 16 amino acids. CDR1 is SNHLY and CDR2 is FYNNEI in the germline V gene. The V gene lost 4 bases and the J gene lost 1 base, with 16 bases spanning the gap. CDR3 coding DNA: TGTGCCAGCAGTGCTTCGGGGGCAGACCTTAACTATGGCTACACCTTC. As protein: CASSASGADLNYGYTF.

This clone has just a few counts. The chain uses TRBV9 and TRBJ1-1; D unclear. Trimming left V 5 bases short and J 0 bases short, with 5 bases between. Germline values: CDR1 SGDLS, CDR2 YYNGEE. This CDR3 contains 12 residues. The CDR3 region is CASREMNTEAFF. The CDR3, as DNA: TGTGCCAGCAGGGAAATGAACACTGAAGCTTTCTTT.

The rearrangement links TRBV9 to TRBJ1-4; D is possibly TRBD1 (6 bases). The V gene lost 5 bases and the J gene lost 8 bases, with 16 bases spanning the gap. This CDR3 is 14 amino acids long. Per germline, CDR1 SGDLS and CDR2 YYNGEE. The CDR3: CASSVQGLGEKLFF. CDR3 sequence (DNA): TGTGCCAGCAGTGTACAGGGTCTCGGAGAAAAACTGTTTTTT.

The J gene is TRBJ1-5, the V gene TRBV27, with D possibly TRBD1 on 5 matching bases. Trimming left V 1 base short and J 5 bases short, with 9 bases between. The CDR3 extends over 14 amino acids. Germline CDR1 and CDR2: MNHEY and SMNVEV (reference sequence). DNA of the CDR3: TGTGCCAGCAGTTTATTGGGGGGTCATCAGCCCCAGCATTTT. This translates into CASSLLGGHQPQHF.

A few counts support this clone. This chain uses TRBV9 with TRBJ1-5; D not certain. The V end was cut by 4 bases, the J end by 1 base, with 12 bases between. Germline V gene data show CDR1 as SGDLS and CDR2 as YYNGEE. The CDR3 is 15 amino acids. The CDR3 DNA follows: TGTGCCAGCAGCCCGAGGGTTTCAAGCAATCAGCCCCAGCATTTT. As protein: CASSPRVSSNQPQHF. Combining the CDR3 with reference TRBV9 and TRBJ1-5 gives the whole variable domain DSGVTQTPKHLITATGQRVTLRCSPRSGDLSVYWYQQSLDQGLQFLIQYYNGEERAKGNILERFSAQQFPDLHSELNLSSLELGDSALYFCASSPRVSSNQPQHFGDGTRLSIL.

The chain combines TRBV6-4 with TRBJ2-3, with TRBD2 matching 7 bases. This CDR3 region has 15 residues. CDR1 is MRHNA, CDR2 SNTAGT, per germline. The V segment lost 6 bases and the J segment 2 bases; nucleotides outside the gene matches: 8. CDR3 residues: CASRSPGLLTDTQYF. In DNA form, the CDR3 reads TGTGCCAGCAGATCGCCGGGACTACTCACAGATACGCAGTATTTT.

V and J are TRBV4-3 and TRBJ2-1; possibly TRBD1 for D (8 bases). CDR3 size: 18 residues. V gave up 3 bases and J gave up 2 bases, with 20 bases separating them. Germline V gene sequence: CDR1 LGHNA, CDR2 YSLEER. This CDR3 is CASSHYRTGRGPYNEQFF. The CDR3 DNA reads TGCGCCAGCAGCCACTACCGGACAGGGAGGGGTCCCTACAATGAGCAGTTCTTC.

The chain recombines TRBV5-8 with TRBJ1-2; the D is unclear. There are 13 residues in the CDR3. Trimming cost V 2 bases and J 5 bases, with 10 bases left between them. CDR1 is SGHTS and CDR2 is YDEGEE in the germline V gene. Here the CDR3 reads CASSLMEEYGYTF. The CDR3 coding sequence is TGTGCCAGCAGCTTAATGGAGGAGTATGGCTACACCTTC.